The entry that follows covers one T cell receptor (beta chain) sequence. The PCR ran on 60 Vbeta and 13 Jbeta primers. Assay used: immunoSEQ multiplex PCR; TCRdb lists only in-frame clones, some missing. This repertoire shows around 110,000 clones, roughly four fifths found once; its top ten account for about 1.6%. The CDR3 is 11 amino acids. CDR1 DFQATT and CDR2 SNEGSKA come from the germline V gene (reference sequence). Between the trimmed V and J ends, which lost 5 bases and 7 bases, there was a span of 11 bases. The data are from a study of cytomegalovirus exposure and HLA in healthy donors. The chain combines TRBV20-1 with TRBJ1-1; D may be TRBD1 (5 bases). Material for sequencing was PBMCs. This TCR was recovered from a man in his fifties in good health and CMV-seronegative. The CDR3 DNA reads TGCAGTGCTCTACAGGATATTGAAGCTTTCTTT. Translated: CSALQDIEAFF.